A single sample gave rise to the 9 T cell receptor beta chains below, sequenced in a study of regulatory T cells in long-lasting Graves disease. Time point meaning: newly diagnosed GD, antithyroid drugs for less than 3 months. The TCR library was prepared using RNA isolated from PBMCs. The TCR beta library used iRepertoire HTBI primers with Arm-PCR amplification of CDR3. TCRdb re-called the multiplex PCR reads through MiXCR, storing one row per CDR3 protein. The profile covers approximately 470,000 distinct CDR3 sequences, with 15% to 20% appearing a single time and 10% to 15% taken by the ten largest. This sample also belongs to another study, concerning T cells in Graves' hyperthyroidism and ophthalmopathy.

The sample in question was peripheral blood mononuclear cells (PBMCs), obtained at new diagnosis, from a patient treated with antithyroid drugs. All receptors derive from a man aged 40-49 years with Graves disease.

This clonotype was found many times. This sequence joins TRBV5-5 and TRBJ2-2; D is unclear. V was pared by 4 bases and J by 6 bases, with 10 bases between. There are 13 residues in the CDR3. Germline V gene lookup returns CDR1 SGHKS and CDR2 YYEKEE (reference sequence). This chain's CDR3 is CASSQDGAGELFF. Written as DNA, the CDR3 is TGTGCCAGCAGCCAGGATGGGGCCGGGGAGCTGTTTTTT.

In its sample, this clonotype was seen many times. This CDR3 is CAWSVQENSPLHF. The CDR3 DNA reads as TGTGCCTGGAGTGTACAGGAAAATTCACCCCTCCACTTT. The rearrangement uses TRBV30 and TRBJ1-6; maybe TRBD1 (5 bases). The length of the CDR3 is 13 residues. Trimming cost V 0 bases and J 7 bases, with 7 bases left between them. Per germline, CDR1 GTSNPN and CDR2 SVGIG (reference sequence).

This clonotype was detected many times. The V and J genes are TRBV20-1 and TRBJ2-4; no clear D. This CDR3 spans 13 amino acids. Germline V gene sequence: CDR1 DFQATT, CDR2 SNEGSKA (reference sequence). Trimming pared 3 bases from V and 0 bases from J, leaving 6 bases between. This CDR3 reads CSASTIAKNIQYF. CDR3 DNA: TGCAGTGCTAGCACAATAGCCAAAAACATTCAGTACTTC.

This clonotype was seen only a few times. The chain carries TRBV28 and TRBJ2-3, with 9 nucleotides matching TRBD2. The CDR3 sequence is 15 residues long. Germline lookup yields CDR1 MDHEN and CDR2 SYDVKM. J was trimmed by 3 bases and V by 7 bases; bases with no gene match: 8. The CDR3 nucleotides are TGTGCCAGCACGAGGAGACTAGCGGAAACAGATACGCAGTATTTT. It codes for CASTRRLAETDTQYF.

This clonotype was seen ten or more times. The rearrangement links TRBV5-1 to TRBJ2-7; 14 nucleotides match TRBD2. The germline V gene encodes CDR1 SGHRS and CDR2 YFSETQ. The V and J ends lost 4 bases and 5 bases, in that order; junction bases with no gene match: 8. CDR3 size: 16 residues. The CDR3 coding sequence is TGCGCCAGCAGCCCGACTAGCGGGAGGGCCCAGAACGAGCAGTACTTC. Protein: CASSPTSGRAQNEQYF.

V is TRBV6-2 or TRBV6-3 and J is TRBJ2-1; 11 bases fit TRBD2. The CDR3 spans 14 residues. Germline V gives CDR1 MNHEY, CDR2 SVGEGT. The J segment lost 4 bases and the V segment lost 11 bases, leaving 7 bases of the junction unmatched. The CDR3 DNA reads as TGTGCCGCCTGCGTAGCGGGAGGGTACAATGAGCAGTTCTTC. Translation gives CAACVAGGYNEQFF.

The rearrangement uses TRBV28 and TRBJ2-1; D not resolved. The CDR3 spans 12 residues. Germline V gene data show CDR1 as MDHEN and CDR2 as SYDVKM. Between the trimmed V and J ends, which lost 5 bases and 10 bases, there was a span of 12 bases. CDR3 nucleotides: TGTGCCAGCAGTGAAAGTATAAAAGAGCAGTTCTTC. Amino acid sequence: CASSESIKEQFF.

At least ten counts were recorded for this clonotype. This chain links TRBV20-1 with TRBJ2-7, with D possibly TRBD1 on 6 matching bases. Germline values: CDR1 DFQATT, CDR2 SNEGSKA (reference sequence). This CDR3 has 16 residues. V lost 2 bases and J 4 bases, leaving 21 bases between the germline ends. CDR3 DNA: TGCAGTGCTAGATTCTTGACAAGGGGGACAAAATACGAGCAGTACTTC. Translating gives CSARFLTRGTKYEQYF.

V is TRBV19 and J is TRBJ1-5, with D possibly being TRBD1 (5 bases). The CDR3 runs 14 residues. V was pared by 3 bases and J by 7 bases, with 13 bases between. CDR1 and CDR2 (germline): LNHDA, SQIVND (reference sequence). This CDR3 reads CASSIFQGGQPQHF. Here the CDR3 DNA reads TGTGCCAGTAGTATCTTTCAGGGAGGGCAGCCCCAGCATTTT.